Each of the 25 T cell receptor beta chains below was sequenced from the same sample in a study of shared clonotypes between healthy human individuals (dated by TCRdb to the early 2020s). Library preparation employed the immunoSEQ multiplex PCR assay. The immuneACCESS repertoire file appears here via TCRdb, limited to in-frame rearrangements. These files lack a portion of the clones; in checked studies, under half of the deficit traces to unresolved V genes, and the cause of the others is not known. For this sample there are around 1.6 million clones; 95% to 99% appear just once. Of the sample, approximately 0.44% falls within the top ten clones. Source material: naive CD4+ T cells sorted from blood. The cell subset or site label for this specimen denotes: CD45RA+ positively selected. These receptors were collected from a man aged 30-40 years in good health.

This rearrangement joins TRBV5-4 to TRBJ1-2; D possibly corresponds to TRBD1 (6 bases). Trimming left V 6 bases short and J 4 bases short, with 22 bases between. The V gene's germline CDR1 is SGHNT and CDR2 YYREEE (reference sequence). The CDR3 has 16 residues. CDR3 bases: TGTGCCAGCAAGCCGCTATCCCCACAGGGCGCCTATGGCTACACCTTC. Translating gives CASKPLSPQGAYGYTF.

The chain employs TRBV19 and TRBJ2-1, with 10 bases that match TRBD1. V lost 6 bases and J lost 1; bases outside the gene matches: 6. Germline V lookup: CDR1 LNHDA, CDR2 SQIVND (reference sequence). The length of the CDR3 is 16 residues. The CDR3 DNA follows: TGTGCCAGTAGGGGGACAGGGGAGATTTCCTACAATGAGCAGTTCTTC. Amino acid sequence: CASRGTGEISYNEQFF.

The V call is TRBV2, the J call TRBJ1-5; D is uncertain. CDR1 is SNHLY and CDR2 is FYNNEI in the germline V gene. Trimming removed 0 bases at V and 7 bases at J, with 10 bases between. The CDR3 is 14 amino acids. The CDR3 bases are TGTGCCAGCAGTGAAGCTTGGGGTAACCAGCCCCAGCATTTT. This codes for CASSEAWGNQPQHF.

The DNA of the CDR3 is TGTGCCAGCAGGTCCCCGGGACAGGGGGCTGACCTCTGGGGCTACACCTTC. Residues: CASRSPGQGADLWGYTF. The chain links TRBV28 to TRBJ1-2, with 12 bases matching TRBD1. Germline V gene data show CDR1 as MDHEN and CDR2 as SYDVKM. The CDR3 sequence is 17 residues long. Trimming removed 6 bases from V and 8 bases from J; junction bases left unmatched: 16.

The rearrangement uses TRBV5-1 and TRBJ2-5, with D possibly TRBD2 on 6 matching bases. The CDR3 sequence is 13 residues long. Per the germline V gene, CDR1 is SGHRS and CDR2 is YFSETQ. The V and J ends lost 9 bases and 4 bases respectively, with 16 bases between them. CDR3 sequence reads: CAKGRVEGETQYF. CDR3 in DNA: TGCGCCAAAGGGCGGGTGGAGGGAGAGACCCAGTACTTC.

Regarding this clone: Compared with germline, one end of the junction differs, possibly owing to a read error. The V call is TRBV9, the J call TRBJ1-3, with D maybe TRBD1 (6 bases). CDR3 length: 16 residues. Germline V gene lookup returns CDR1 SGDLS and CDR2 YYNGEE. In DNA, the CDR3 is TGTGCCAGCAGCGTAGTAGGGGGGTTCTCTGGTAACACCATATATTTT. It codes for CASSVVGGFSGNTIYF.

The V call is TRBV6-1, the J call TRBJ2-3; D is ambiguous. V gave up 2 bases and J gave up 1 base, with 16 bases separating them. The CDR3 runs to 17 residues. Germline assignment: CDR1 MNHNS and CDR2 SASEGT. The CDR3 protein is CASSEIIPQYRTDTQYF. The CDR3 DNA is TGTGCCAGCAGTGAAATAATCCCTCAATACCGCACAGATACGCAGTATTTT.

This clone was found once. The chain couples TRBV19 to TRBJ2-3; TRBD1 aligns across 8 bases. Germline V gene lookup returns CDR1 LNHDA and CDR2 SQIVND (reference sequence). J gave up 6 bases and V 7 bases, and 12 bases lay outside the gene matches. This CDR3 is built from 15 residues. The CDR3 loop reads CASTPRDRYTDTQYF. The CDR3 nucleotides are TGTGCCAGTACCCCCCGGGACAGGTACACGGATACGCAGTATTTT.

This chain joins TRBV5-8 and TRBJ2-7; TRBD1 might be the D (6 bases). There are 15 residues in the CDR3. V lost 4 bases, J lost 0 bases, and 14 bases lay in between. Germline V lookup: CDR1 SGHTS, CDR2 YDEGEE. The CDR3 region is CASSKAGTTSYEQYF. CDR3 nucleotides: TGTGCCAGCAGCAAGGCCGGGACAACCTCCTACGAGCAGTACTTC.

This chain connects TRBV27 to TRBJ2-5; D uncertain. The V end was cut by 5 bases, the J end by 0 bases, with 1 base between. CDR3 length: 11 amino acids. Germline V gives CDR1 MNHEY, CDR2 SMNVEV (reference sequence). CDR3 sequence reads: CASSHQETQYF. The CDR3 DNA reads TGTGCCAGCAGTCACCAAGAGACCCAGTACTTC.

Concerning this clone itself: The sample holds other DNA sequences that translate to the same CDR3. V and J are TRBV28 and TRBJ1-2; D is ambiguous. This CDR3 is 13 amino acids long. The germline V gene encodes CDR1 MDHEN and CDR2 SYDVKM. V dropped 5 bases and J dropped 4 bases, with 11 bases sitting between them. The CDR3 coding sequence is TGTGCCAGCAGTCCCCCCGATGGCTATGGCTACACCTTC. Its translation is CASSPPDGYGYTF.

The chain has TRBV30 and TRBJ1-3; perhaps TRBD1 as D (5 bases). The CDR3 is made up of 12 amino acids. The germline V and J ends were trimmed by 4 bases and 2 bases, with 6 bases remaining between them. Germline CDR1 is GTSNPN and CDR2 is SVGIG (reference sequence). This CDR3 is CAWIGAGNTIYF. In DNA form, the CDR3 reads TGTGCCTGGATAGGGGCTGGAAACACCATATATTTT. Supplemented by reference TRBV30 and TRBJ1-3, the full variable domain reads SQTIHQWPATLVQPVGSPLSLECTVEGTSNPNLYWYRQAAGRGLQLLFYSVGIGQISSEVPQNLSASRPQDRQFILSSKKLLLSDSGFYLCAWIGAGNTIYFGEGSWLTVV.

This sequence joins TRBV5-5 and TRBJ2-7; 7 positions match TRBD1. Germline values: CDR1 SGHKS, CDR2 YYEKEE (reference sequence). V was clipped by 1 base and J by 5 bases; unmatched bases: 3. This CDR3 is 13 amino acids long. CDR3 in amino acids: CASSLRDRNEQYF. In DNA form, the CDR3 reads TGTGCCAGCAGCTTGAGGGACAGAAACGAGCAGTACTTC.

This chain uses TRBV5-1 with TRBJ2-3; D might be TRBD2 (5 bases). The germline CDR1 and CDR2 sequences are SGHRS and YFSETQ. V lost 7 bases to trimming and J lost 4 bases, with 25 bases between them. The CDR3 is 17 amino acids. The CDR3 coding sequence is TGCGCCAGCTCCTTTAGAGGAGGCGAAGAGTCGGCAGATACGCAGTATTTT. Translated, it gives CASSFRGGEESADTQYF.

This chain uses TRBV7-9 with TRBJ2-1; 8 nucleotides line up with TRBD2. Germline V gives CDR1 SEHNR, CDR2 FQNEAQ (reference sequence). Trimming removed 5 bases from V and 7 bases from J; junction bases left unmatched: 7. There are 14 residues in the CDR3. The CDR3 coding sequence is TGTGCCAGCAGCCCAGGTGGCGGGGGGAATGAGCAGTTCTTC. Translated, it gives CASSPGGGGNEQFF.

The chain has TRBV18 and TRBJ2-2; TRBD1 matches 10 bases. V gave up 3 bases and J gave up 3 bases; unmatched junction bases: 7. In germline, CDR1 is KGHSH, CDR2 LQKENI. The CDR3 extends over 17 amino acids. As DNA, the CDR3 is TGTGCCAGCTCACCGCGGGAGACAGGGGGCTACACCGGGGAGCTGTTTTTT. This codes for CASSPRETGGYTGELFF.

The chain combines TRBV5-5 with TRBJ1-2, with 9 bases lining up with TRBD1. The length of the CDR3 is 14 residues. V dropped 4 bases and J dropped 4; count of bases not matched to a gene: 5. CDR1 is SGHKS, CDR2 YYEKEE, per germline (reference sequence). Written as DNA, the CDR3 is TGTGCCAGCAGCCCACAGGGGGCAGGCTATGGCTACACCTTC. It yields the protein CASSPQGAGYGYTF. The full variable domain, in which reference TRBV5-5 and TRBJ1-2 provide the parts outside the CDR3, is DAGVTQSPTHLIKTRGQQVTLRCSPISGHKSVSWYQQVLGQGPQFIFQYYEKEERGRGNFPDRFSARQFPNYSSELNVNALLLGDSALYLCASSPQGAGYGYTFGSGTRLTVV.

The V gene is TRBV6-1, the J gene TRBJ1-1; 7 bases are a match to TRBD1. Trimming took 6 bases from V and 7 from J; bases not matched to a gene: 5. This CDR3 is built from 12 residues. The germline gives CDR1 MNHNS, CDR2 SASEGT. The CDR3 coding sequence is TGTGCCAGCAGAGGAGGGACAGATGAAGCTTTCTTT. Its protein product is CASRGGTDEAFF.

As DNA, the CDR3 is TGCGCCAGCAGCCCACGACTAGCGGGAGTCGTCGGGGAGCTGTTTTTT. Translation: CASSPRLAGVVGELFF. This sequence joins TRBV5-1 and TRBJ2-2; 12 bases match TRBD2. This CDR3 has 16 amino acids. Trimming cost V 4 bases and J 7 bases; bases outside gene matches: 8. The V gene's germline CDR1 is SGHRS and CDR2 YFSETQ.

This CDR3 reads CASSQGVDEKLFF. The CDR3 DNA is TGTGCCAGCTCCCAGGGAGTGGATGAAAAACTGTTTTTT. The chain uses TRBV18 and TRBJ1-4; D perhaps matches TRBD1 (5 bases). There are 13 residues in the CDR3. Trimming removed 6 bases at V and 6 bases at J, with 11 bases between. Germline CDR1 is KGHSH and CDR2 is LQKENI.

This CDR3 reads CASSPRPGSTDTQYF. The CDR3 nucleotides are TGTGCCAGCTCACCACGGCCAGGGAGCACAGATACGCAGTATTTT. The chain combines TRBV18 with TRBJ2-3, with a possible D match to TRBD1 (5 bases). Germline V gene sequence: CDR1 KGHSH, CDR2 LQKENI. The CDR3 spans 15 residues. V was trimmed by 1 base and J by 0 bases, leaving 8 bases between them.

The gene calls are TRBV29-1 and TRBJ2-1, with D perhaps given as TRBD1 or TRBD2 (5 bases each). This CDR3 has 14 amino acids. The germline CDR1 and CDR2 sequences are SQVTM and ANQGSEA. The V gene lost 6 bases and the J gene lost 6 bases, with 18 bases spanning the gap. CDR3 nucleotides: TGCAGCGTCGGGACCCAGGGCGGGTTCAATGAGCAGTTCTTC. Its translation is CSVGTQGGFNEQFF.

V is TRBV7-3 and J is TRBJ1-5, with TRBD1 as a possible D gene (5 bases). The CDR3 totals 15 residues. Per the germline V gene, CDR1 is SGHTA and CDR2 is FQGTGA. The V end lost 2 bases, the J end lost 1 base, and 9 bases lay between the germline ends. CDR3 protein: CASSLAGGSNQPQHF. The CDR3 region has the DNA TGTGCCAGCAGCTTAGCCGGGGGGAGCAATCAGCCCCAGCATTTT.

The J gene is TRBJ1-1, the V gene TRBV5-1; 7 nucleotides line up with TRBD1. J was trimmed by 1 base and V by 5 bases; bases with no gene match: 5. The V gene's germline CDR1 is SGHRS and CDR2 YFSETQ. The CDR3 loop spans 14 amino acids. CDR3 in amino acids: CASRSGQTNTEAFF. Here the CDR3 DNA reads TGCGCCAGCAGGTCGGGACAGACGAACACTGAAGCTTTCTTT.

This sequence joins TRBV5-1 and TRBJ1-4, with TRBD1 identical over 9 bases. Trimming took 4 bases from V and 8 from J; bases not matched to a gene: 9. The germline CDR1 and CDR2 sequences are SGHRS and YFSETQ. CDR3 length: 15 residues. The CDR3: CASSPTGTGIEKLFF. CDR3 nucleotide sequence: TGCGCCAGCAGCCCAACCGGGACAGGGATCGAAAAACTGTTTTTT.